The present T cell receptor (beta chain) was sequenced within a study of T cell clonotyping in hematopoietic cell transplantation. Using immunoSEQ multiplex PCR, the repertoire was profiled, and TCRdb retains in-frame clones only, with some absent. The sample yields 2,500 to 3,000 clones, roughly 80% seen once. A note on this clone: Its antigen is unknown.

Study results and caveats: Graft donor and pretransplant recipient Inverse Simpson Index values predicted broader posttransplant TCR diversity. Few recipient clonotypes overlapped donors; over 97% were de novo at given depth. After transplant, recipient diversity fell while pathologically expanded clonotypes grew through day 180. CD4 and CD8 repertoire contributions could not be separated without sorting.

Germline V lookup: CDR1 LGHNA, CDR2 YNFKEQ. This CDR3 region has 21 residues. The V gene end was trimmed by 0 bases and the J gene end by 1 base; junction bases not matched to a gene: 17. The input for sequencing was PBMCs, taken 180 days after allogeneic stem cell transplant. The gene calls are TRBV4-2 and TRBJ1-3; 8 bases line up with TRBD1. The TCR comes from a female patient between 40 and 50 years old who had an allogeneic stem cell transplant from a related donor, so T cells may come from the graft donor. Some clones in this sample may be carry-over from other donors' samples. The CDR3: CASSQERPGGGRVSSGNTIYF. The CDR3 nucleotides are TGTGCCAGCAGCCAAGAGCGTCCAGGGGGCGGGCGGGTATCGTCTGGAAACACCATATATTTT.